The subject of this entry is one TCR beta chain. With 3 bases removed from V and 0 bases from J, the gap between germline ends came to 3 bases. Germline loops: CDR1 SEHNR, CDR2 FQNEAQ (reference sequence). CDR3 length equals 14 residues. Source study methods: Amplification of reference gene primers was used by the study to estimate nucleated cell counts. TCRdb's copy holds only in-frame clones and misses some; the assay was immunoSEQ multiplex PCR. That table furnishes V, J and clone size, whereas the DNA furnished D and trimming. The sample lists approximately 160,000 clones; 90% to 95% were seen once. The entry originates in a study of blood T cell repertoires in COVID-19.

This chain connects TRBV7-9 to TRBJ1-6; D is unresolved. This TCR came from a man aged 50 to 60 with acute or convalescent COVID-19. Sequences were obtained from peripheral blood. Here the CDR3 reads CASSFSSYNSPLHF. The DNA for the CDR3 is TGTGCCAGCAGCTTTAGCTCCTATAATTCACCCCTCCACTTT.